This T cell receptor beta chain was retrieved from a study of beta chain features in type 1 diabetes. Study-level results: A closer apparent resemblance between naive, central memory and Treg TCRB repertoires was seen in patients than in healthy donors. Patients with type 1 diabetes showed fewer VDJ junction insertions and more deletions. Researchers cautioned that cDNA sequencing could over-represent cells with high TCR expression. The study found moderately but significantly shorter TCRB CDR3s in all four CD4+ subsets of Type 1 diabetes patients.

The entirety of the isolated RNA underwent reverse transcription, so expressed TCRB transcripts were sequenced. The repertoire was sequenced with immunoSEQ multiplex PCR; TCRdb's copy has only in-frame clones and lacks some. In the table there are 500,000 to 800,000 clones, 9.5% to 15% of which are singletons. This clone was observed a handful of times. The target antigen is unknown. Germline assignment: CDR1 SGHTA and CDR2 FQGNSA. The CDR3 contains 15 residues. V was clipped by 3 bases and J by 3 bases, with 12 bases between them. This TCR was recovered from a young man with type 1 diabetes. Sequencing was done on a sample of naive CD4+ T cells from blood. The chain carries TRBV7-2 and TRBJ1-5; the D gene is possibly TRBD1 (5 bases). The CDR3 nucleotides are TGTGCCAGCAGCTTGGGGAGACAGAACAATCAGCCCCAGCATTTT. It encodes CASSLGRQNNQPQHF.